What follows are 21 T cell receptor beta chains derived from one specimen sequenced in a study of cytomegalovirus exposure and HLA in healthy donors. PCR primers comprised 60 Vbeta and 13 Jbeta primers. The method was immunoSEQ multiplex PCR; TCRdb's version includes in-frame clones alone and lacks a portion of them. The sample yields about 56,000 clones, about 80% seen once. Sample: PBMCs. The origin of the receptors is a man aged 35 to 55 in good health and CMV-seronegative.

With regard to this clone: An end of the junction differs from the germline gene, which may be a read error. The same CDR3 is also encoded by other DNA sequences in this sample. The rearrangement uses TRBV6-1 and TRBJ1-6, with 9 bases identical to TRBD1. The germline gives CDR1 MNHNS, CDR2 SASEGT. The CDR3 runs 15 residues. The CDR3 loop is CASSEGQGFNSPLHF. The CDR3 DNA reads TGTGCCAGCAGTGAGGGACAGGGTTTCAATTCCCCCCTCCACTTT.

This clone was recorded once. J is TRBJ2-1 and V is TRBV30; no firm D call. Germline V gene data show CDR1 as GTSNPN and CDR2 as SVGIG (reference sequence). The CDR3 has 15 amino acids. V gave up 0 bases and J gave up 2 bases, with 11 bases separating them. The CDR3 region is CAWSVLLPPYNEQFF. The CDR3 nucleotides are TGTGCCTGGAGTGTCCTCCTCCCCCCCTACAATGAGCAGTTCTTC.

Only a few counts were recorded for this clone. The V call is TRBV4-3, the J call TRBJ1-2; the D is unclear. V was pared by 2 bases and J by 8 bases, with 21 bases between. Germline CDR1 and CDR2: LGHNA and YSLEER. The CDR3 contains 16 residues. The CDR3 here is CASSQSEVSQRGGYTF. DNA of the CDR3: TGCGCCAGCAGCCAATCCGAGGTCAGTCAGCGTGGGGGCTACACCTTC.

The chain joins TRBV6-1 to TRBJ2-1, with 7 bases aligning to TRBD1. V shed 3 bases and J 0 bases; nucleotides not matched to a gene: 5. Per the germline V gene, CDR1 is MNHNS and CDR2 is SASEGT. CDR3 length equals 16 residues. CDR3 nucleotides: TGTGCCAGCAGTGATTCCAGGGGGTTCTCCTACAATGAGCAGTTCTTC. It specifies CASSDSRGFSYNEQFF.

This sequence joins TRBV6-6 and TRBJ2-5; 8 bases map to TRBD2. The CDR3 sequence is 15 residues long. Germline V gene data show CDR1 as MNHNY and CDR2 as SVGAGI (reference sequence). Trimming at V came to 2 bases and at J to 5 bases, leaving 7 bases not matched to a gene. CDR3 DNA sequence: TGTGCCAGCAGTTACCGGGGGGGCGGATGGGAGACCCAGTACTTC. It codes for CASSYRGGGWETQYF.

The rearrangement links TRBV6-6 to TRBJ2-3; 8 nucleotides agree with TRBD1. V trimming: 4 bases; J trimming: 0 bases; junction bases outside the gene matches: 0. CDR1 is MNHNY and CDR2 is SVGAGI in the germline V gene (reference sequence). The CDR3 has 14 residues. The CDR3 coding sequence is TGTGCCAGCAGTTGGACAGGGAGCACAGATACGCAGTATTTT. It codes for CASSWTGSTDTQYF.

CDR3: CASSLNTGQRNTEAFF. In nucleotides, the CDR3 is TGTGCCAGCAGCTTGAACACAGGACAACGGAACACTGAAGCTTTCTTT. The chain uses TRBV5-6 and TRBJ1-1; possible D gene TRBD1, 5 bases. V dropped 1 base and J dropped 1 base, with 14 bases sitting between them. CDR1 is SGHDT and CDR2 is YYEEEE in the germline V gene. The length of the CDR3 is 16 residues.

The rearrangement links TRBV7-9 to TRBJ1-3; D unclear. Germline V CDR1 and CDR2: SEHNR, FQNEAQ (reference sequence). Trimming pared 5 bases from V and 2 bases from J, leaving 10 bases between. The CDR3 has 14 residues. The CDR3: CASSRTGTGNTIYF. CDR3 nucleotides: TGTGCCAGCAGCCGGACGGGGACTGGAAACACCATATATTTT. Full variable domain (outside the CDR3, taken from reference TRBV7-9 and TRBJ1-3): DTGVSQNPRHKITKRGQNVTFRCDPISEHNRLYWYRQTLGQGPEFLTYFQNEAQLEKSRLLSDRFSAERPKGSFSTLEIQRTEQGDSAMYLCASSRTGTGNTIYFGEGSWLTVV.

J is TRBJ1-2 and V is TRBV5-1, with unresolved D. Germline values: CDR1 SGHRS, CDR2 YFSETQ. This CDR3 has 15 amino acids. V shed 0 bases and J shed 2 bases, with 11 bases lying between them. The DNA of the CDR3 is TGCGCCAGCAGCTTGGCGGGGAGTGGAAACTATGGCTACACCTTC. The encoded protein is CASSLAGSGNYGYTF.

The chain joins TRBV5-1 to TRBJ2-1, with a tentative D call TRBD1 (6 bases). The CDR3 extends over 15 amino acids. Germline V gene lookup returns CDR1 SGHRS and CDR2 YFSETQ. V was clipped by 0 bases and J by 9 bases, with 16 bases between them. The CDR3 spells CASSLATGGSAEQFF. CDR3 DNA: TGCGCCAGCAGCTTGGCGACAGGTGGTTCGGCTGAGCAGTTCTTC.

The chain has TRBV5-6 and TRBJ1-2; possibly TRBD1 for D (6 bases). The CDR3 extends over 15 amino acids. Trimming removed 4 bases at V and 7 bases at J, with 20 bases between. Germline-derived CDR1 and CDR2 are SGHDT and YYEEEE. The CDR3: CASSPDGGRVTGYTF. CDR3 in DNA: TGTGCCAGCAGCCCCGACGGGGGGCGCGTTACTGGCTACACCTTC.

CDR3 sequence (DNA): TGTGCCAGCAGTGGGAACAGGGGAATAATAAATTCACCCCTCCACTTT. Protein product: CASSGNRGIINSPLHF. This chain connects TRBV6-1 to TRBJ1-6, with 7 positions matching TRBD1. Germline values: CDR1 MNHNS, CDR2 SASEGT. With 4 bases clipped from V and 7 bases from J, the junction kept 10 bases outside the gene matches. The CDR3 sequence is 16 residues long.

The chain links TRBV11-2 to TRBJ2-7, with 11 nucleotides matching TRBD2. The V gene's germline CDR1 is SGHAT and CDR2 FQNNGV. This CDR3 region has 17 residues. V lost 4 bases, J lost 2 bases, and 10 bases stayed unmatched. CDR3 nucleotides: TGTGCCAGCAGCTCCTACCGAACTAGCGGGGGAACCTACGAGCAGTACGTC. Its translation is CASSSYRTSGGTYEQYV.

DNA of the CDR3: TGTGCCAGCAGCTTATACCGGCGGGAGACCCAGTACTTC. Protein: CASSLYRRETQYF. The rearrangement uses TRBV7-8 and TRBJ2-5; D is uncertain. The CDR3 extends over 13 amino acids. V was trimmed by 2 bases and J by 5 bases, leaving 9 bases between them. In germline, CDR1 is SGHVS, CDR2 FQNEAQ.

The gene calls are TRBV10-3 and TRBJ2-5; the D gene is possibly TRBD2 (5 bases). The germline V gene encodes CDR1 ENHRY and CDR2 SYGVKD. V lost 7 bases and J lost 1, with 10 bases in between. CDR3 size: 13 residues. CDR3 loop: CAITGNPQETQYF. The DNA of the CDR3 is TGTGCCATCACGGGGAATCCCCAAGAGACCCAGTACTTC.

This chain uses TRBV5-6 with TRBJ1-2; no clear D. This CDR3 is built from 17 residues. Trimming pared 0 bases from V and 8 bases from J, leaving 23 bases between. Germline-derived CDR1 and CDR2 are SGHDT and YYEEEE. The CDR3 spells CASSLAGVADWAEGYTF. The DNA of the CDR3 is TGTGCCAGCAGCTTGGCCGGGGTCGCGGACTGGGCTGAAGGCTACACCTTC.

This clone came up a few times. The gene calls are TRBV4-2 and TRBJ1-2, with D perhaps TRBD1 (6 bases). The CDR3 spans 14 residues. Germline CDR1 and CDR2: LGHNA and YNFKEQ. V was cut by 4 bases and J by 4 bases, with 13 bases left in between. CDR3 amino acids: CASSPSGQSYGYTF. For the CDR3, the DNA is TGTGCCAGCAGCCCCTCGGGACAATCCTATGGCTACACCTTC.

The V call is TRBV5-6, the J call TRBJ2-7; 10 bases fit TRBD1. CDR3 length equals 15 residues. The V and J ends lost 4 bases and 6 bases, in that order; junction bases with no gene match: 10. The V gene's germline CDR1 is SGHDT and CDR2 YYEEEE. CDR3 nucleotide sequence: TGTGCCAGCAGCGTTGGCGGACAGGGGGTTGGCGAGCAGTACTTC. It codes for CASSVGGQGVGEQYF.

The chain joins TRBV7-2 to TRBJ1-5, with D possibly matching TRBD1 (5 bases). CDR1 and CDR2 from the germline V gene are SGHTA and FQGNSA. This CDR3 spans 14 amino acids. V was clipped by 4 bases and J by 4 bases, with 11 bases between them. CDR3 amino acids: CASSSTASNQPQHF. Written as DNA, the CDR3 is TGTGCCAGCAGCTCGACAGCTTCTAATCAGCCCCAGCATTTT.

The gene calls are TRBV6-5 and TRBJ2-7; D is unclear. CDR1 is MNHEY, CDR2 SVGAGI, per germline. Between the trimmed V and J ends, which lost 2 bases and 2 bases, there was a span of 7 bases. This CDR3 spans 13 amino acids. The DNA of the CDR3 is TGTGCCAGCAGTTACAGAGGAGCCTACGAGCAGTACTTC. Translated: CASSYRGAYEQYF.

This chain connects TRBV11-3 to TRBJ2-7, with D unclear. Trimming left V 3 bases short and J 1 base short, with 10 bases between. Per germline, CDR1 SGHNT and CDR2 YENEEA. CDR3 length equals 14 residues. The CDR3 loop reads CASSLTPTSYEQYF. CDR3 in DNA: TGTGCCAGCAGCTTGACACCAACATCCTACGAGCAGTACTTC.